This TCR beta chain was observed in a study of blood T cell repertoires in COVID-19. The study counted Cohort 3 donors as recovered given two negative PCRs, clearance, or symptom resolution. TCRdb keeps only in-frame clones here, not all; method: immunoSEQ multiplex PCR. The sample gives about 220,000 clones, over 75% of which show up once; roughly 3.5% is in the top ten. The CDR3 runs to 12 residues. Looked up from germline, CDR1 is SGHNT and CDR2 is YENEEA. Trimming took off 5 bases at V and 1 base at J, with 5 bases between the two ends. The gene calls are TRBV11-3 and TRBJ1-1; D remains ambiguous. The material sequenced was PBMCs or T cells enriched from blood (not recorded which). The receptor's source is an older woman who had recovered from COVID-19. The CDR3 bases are TGTGCCAGCAGCAACAGGAACACTGAAGCTTTCTTT. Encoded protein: CASSNRNTEAFF.